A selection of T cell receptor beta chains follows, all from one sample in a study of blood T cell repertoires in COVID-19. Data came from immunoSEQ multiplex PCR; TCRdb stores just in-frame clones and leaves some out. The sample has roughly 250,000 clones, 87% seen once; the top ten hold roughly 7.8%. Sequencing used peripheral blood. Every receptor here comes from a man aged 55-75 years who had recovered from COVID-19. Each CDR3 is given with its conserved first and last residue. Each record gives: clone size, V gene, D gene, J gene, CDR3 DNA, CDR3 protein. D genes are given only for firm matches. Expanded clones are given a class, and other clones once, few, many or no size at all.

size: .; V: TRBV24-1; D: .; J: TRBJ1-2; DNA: TGTGCCACCAGTGGGGGTCCGGGGGATGACTATGGCTACACCTTC; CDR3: CATSGGPGDDYGYTF
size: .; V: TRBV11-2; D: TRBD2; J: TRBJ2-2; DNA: TGTGCCAGCAGCCCTAAGCGGGGGGGCCACGGGGAGCTGTTTTTT; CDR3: CASSPKRGGHGELFF
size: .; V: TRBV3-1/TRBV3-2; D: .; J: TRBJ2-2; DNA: TGTGCCAGCAGCTCCCGTATCGCCGGGGAGCTGTTTTTT; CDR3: CASSSRIAGELFF
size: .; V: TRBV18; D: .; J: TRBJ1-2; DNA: TGTGCCAGCTCACCGCAGACGCTAGGCTATGGCTACACCTTC; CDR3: CASSPQTLGYGYTF
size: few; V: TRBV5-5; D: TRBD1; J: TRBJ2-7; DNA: TGTGCCAGCAGCTTGCGTCTACAGGGGCTTAATTTTAAGTACTTC; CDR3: CASSLRLQGLNFKYF
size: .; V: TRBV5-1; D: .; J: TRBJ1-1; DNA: TGCGCCAGCAGCTTTGGAGGAATAAACACTGAAGCTTTCTTT; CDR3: CASSFGGINTEAFF
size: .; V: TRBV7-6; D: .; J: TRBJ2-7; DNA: TGTGCCAGCAGCCGTACGGGGTCCTACGAGCAGTACTTC; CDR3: CASSRTGSYEQYF
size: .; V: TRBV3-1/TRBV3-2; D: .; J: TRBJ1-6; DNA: TGTGCCAGCAGCCAATCCAGGTCACCCCTCCACTTT; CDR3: CASSQSRSPLHF
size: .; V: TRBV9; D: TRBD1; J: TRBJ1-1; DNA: TGTGCCAGCAGCGCCCCTAGGGACAGGCCCGGTGAAGCTTTCTTT; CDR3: CASSAPRDRPGEAFF
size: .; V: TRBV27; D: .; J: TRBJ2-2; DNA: TGTGCCAGCAGTACCTACGGGGGTCAGGACACCGGGGAGCTGTTTTTT; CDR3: CASSTYGGQDTGELFF
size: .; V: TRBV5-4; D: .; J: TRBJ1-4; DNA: TGTGCCAGCAGCTTGGACACAGGGACGGGGGAAAAACTGTTTTTT; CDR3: CASSLDTGTGEKLFF
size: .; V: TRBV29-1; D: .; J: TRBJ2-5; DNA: TGCAGCGCTGGAGGTTGGAGAGGACGGATGCAAGAGACCCAGTACTTC; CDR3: CSAGGWRGRMQETQYF
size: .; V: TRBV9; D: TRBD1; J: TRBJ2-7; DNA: TGTGCCAGCAGCGTAGACAGGGGCGAGCAGTACTTC; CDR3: CASSVDRGEQYF
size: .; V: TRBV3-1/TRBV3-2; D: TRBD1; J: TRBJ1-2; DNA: TGTGCCAGCAGCTATCCGGGACAGCCTAACTATGGCTACACCTTC; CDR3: CASSYPGQPNYGYTF
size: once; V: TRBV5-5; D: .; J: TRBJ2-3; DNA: TGTGCCAGCAGCCCCGTGCAGGGAGGAGATACGCAGTATTTT; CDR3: CASSPVQGGDTQYF
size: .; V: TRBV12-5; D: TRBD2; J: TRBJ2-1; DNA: TGTGCTAGTGGTTTGGAGGGACTACCCCAGACCTACAATGAGCAGTTCTTC; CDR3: CASGLEGLPQTYNEQFF
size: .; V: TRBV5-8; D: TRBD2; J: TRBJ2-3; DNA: TGTGCCAGCAGCTTGCTAGCGGGGGGATTGACAGGCACAGATACGCAGTATTTT; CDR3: CASSLLAGGLTGTDTQYF
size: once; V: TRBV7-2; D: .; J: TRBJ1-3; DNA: TGTGCCAGCAGCTTTTTACGGGGGACTGGAAACACCATATATTTT; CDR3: CASSFLRGTGNTIYF
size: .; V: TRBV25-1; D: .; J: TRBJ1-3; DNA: TGTGCCAGCAGTGAATTGGGGGCGACTGGAAACACCATATATTTT; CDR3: CASSELGATGNTIYF
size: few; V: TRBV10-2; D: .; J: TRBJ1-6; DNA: TGCGCCAGAGCACAGGACAGAAATTCACCCCTCCACTTT; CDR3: CARAQDRNSPLHF
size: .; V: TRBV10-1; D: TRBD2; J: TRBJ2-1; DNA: TGCGCCAGCAGTGAAGCGGGGGAGTGTAGCTCCTACAATGAGCAGTTCTTC; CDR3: CASSEAGECSSYNEQFF
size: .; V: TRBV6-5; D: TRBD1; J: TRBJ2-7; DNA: TGTGCCAGCAGTCCTAGACAGGGGGCGGTCTACGAGCAGTACTTC; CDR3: CASSPRQGAVYEQYF
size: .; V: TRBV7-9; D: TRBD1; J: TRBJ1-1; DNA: TGTGCCAGCAGTCAGGGGGACACTGAAGCTTTCTTT; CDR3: CASSQGDTEAFF
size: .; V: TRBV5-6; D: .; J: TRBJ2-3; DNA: TGTGCCAGCACCTTCCTCTTGGATACGCAGTATTTT; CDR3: CASTFLLDTQYF
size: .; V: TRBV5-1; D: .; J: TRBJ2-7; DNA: TGCGCCAGCAGCTTGGAAGGGGGCGAGCAGTACTTC; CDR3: CASSLEGGEQYF
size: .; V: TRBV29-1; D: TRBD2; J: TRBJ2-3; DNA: TGCAGCGTTGGGAGCGGGGGGGCCTTGATAGATACGCAGTATTTT; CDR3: CSVGSGGALIDTQYF
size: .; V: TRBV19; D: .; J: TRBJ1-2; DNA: TGTGCCAGTAGTATAGATCTAAGATCTATAGCGGAATATGGCTACACCTTC; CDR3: CASSIDLRSIAEYGYTF
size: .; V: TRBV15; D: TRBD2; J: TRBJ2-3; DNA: TGTGCCACCAGCACAGCCGGGACTAGCGCAGATACGCAGTATTTT; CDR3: CATSTAGTSADTQYF
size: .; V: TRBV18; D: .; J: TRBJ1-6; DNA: TGTGCCAGCTCACACCGGACAGACGATTCACCCCTCCACTTT; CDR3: CASSHRTDDSPLHF
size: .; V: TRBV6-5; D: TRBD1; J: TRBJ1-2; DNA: TGTGCCAGCAGTTACAAGGGGGCTAATTATTATGGCTACACCTTC; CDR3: CASSYKGANYYGYTF
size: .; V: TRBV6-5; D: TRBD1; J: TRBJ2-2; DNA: TGTGCCAGCACCACAGGGGATAGCACCGGGGAGCTGTTTTTT; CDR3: CASTTGDSTGELFF
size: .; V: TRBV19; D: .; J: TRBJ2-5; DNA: TGTGCCAGTAGTCGCCAGGGGCGCGTTGAGACCCAGTACTTC; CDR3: CASSRQGRVETQYF
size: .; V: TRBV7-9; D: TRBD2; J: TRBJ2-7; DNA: TGTGCCAGCAGCTTAGCCCCGAAAGCGGGGGCCTACGAGCAGTACTTC; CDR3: CASSLAPKAGAYEQYF
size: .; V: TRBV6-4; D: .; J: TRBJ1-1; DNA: TGTGCCAGCAGTGCCTCGACTCAGAACACTGAAGCTTTCTTT; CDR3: CASSASTQNTEAFF
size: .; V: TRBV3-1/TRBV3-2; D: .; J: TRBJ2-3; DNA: TGTGCCAGCAGCACACGGGACGTTCGGCGAGGGGGAGATACGCAGTATTTT; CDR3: CASSTRDVRRGGDTQYF
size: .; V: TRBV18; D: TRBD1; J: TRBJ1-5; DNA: TGTGCCAGCTCAGAGGGACAGGGGGTCGGACAGCCCCAGCATTTT; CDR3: CASSEGQGVGQPQHF
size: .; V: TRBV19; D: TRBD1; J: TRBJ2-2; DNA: TGTGCCAGTAGGGGGACAGGGATACACACCGGGGAGCTGTTTTTT; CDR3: CASRGTGIHTGELFF
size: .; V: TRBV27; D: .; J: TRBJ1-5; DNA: TGTGCCAGCGGTCGGGGTCAGATCAATCAGCCCCAGCATTTT; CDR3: CASGRGQINQPQHF
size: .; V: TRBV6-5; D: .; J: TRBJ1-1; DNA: TGTGCCAGCAGTTACTCGACTCTAATGAACACTGAAGCTTTCTTT; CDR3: CASSYSTLMNTEAFF
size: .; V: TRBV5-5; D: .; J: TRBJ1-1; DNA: TGTGCCAGCAGCCTATACCAGACAGGTAACACTGAAGCTTTCTTT; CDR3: CASSLYQTGNTEAFF
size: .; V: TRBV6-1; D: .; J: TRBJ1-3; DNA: TGTGCCAGCAGTGAAGCCGGGGCTGGAAACACCATATATTTT; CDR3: CASSEAGAGNTIYF
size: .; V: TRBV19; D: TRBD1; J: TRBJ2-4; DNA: TGTGCCAGTAGTATACACCCCGGGACAGGGACAAACATTCAGTACTTC; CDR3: CASSIHPGTGTNIQYF